The 16 T cell receptor beta chains given below trace back to one sample, sequenced in a study of CD8+CD57+ T cells in acquired aplastic anemia. Genomic DNA served as template for TCR beta VDJ and CDR3 profiling. MiXCR was run by TCRdb on the reads, yielding one entry per CDR3 protein. There are 65,000 or so distinct CDR3 sequences in the sample; 55% occur only once, and 2% to 3% lies in the top ten. The sample comprised sorted CD4+, CD8+, or CD8+CD57+ T cells (not recorded which) from PBMCs. These receptors were taken from a human donor in good health, serving as a control.

The gene calls are TRBV15 and TRBJ2-2; D unclear. The V end lost 0 bases, the J end lost 6 bases, and 8 bases lay between the germline ends. CDR3 length equals 14 residues. In germline, CDR1 is LNHNV, CDR2 YYDKDF (reference sequence). This chain's CDR3 is CATSRDAASGELFF. CDR3 nucleotide sequence: TGTGCCACCAGCAGAGATGCAGCGTCCGGGGAGCTGTTTTTT.

CDR3 protein: CASSYNGGEKLFF. CDR3 nucleotide sequence: TGTGCCAGCAGTTATAACGGGGGAGAAAAACTGTTTTTT. This chain joins TRBV2 and TRBJ1-4; tentatively, D is TRBD1 (5 bases). CDR3 length: 13 amino acids. The V end was cut by 5 bases, the J end by 8 bases, with 12 bases between. Germline CDR1 reads SNHLY; CDR2 reads FYNNEI.

The chain combines TRBV2 with TRBJ1-1; D might be TRBD1 (5 bases). Trimming took off 2 bases at V and 4 bases at J, with 11 bases between the two ends. The V gene's germline CDR1 is SNHLY and CDR2 FYNNEI. The CDR3 contains 14 residues. The CDR3 protein is CASSEQGRPTEAFF. In DNA form, the CDR3 reads TGTGCCAGCAGTGAACAGGGACGCCCCACTGAAGCTTTCTTT.

V is TRBV12-3 or TRBV12-4 and J is TRBJ2-1; TRBD2 aligns across 12 bases. V lost 7 bases, J lost 7 bases, and 11 bases stayed unmatched. There are 16 residues in the CDR3. CDR3 in amino acids: CASKPSGRGSVNEQFF. The CDR3 nucleotides are TGTGCCAGCAAGCCTAGCGGGAGGGGGTCGGTTAATGAGCAGTTCTTC.

This clonotype was observed many times. The rearrangement links TRBV6-5 to TRBJ1-2; D may be TRBD1 (5 bases). The germline V and J ends were trimmed by 2 bases and 4 bases, with 8 bases remaining between them. Per germline, CDR1 MNHEY and CDR2 SVGAGI. The CDR3 contains 13 residues. CDR3 sequence reads: CASSYQGPYGYTF. DNA for the CDR3: TGTGCCAGCAGTTACCAGGGACCCTATGGCTACACCTTC.

This clonotype occurred many times. The rearrangement links TRBV7-8 to TRBJ2-7; 8 positions agree with TRBD2. Germline-derived CDR1 and CDR2 are SGHVS and FQNEAQ. Trimming took 0 bases from V and 0 from J; bases not matched to a gene: 10. The CDR3 runs to 18 residues. CDR3 DNA: TGTGCCAGCAGCTTAGCGGCGGTAGCGGGGTCGAGCTCCTACGAGCAGTACTTC. Its translation is CASSLAAVAGSSSYEQYF.

V and J are TRBV20-1 and TRBJ1-2; D may be TRBD1 (5 bases). CDR1 is DFQATT, CDR2 SNEGSKA, per germline (reference sequence). There are 13 residues in the CDR3. V lost 6 bases and J lost 4, with 15 bases in between. The CDR3 sequence is CSAACPGTYGYTF. CDR3 sequence (DNA): TGCAGTGCCGCGTGCCCCGGGACCTATGGCTACACCTTC.

The chain recombines TRBV15 with TRBJ2-1, with TRBD2 identical over 7 bases. This CDR3 has 13 residues. Trimming took 5 bases from V and 7 from J; bases not matched to a gene: 5. Per the germline V gene, CDR1 is LNHNV and CDR2 is YYDKDF (reference sequence). The CDR3 region is CATSPTSQNEQFF. CDR3 DNA: TGTGCCACCAGCCCGACTAGCCAGAATGAGCAGTTCTTC.

This clonotype was detected only a few times. A read error is possible here, since a much larger clone lies one base away. This chain uses TRBV6-1 with TRBJ1-4; 9 bases map to TRBD1. CDR3 size: 14 residues. Germline loops: CDR1 MNHNS, CDR2 SASEGT. Trimming at V came to 6 bases and at J to 7 bases, leaving 6 bases not matched to a gene. CDR3 in amino acids: CASRRDRAIEKLFF. The DNA for the CDR3 is TGTGCCAGCAGAAGGGACAGGGCCATTGAAAAACTGTTTTTT.

This clonotype has a count of ten or more. The genes are TRBV19 and TRBJ2-5; TRBD2 agrees at 7 bases. V shed 3 bases, J shed 5 bases, and the junction held 9 bases outside the gene matches. The CDR3 is 15 residues long. The germline V gene encodes CDR1 LNHDA and CDR2 SQIVND (reference sequence). Written as DNA, the CDR3 is TGTGCCAGTAGTATGGCAGCGGGACCCGCGGAGACCCAGTACTTC. Amino acids: CASSMAAGPAETQYF.

J is TRBJ1-5 and V is TRBV19; weak D call: TRBD1 (5 bases). Germline lookup yields CDR1 LNHDA and CDR2 SQIVND (reference sequence). V was pared by 3 bases and J by 5 bases, with 11 bases between. The CDR3 sequence is 14 residues long. The CDR3 DNA sequence: TGTGCCAGTAGTATGAGGGGCAGCTATCAGCCCCAGCATTTT. This translates into CASSMRGSYQPQHF.

About this clonotype itself: The missing conserved phenylalanine or tryptophan at the end of this CDR3 makes a read error likely. It is unclear where the CDR3 begins or ends on the DNA, so no DNA is shown, and the CDR3 is as TCRdb lists it. V and J are TRBV2 and TRBJ2-3; the D call of TRBD1 is as the table states it, not checked on the DNA. From germline, CDR1 is SNHLY and CDR2 FYNNEI. The CDR3 is 10 residues long, ends included. The CDR3 is CASKYRGGNY.

The chain uses TRBV20-1 and TRBJ2-1; 16 nucleotides agree with TRBD2. Germline values: CDR1 DFQATT, CDR2 SNEGSKA (reference sequence). J gave up 1 base and V 7 bases, and 4 bases lay outside the gene matches. The CDR3 sequence is 16 residues long. In DNA, the CDR3 is TGCAGTGTTCCGGGACTAGCGGGAGGGTCCTACAATGAGCAGTTCTTC. It is translated as CSVPGLAGGSYNEQFF.

This clonotype was counted at least ten times. The gene calls are TRBV30 and TRBJ2-7; 9 bases are shared with TRBD2. The germline V gene encodes CDR1 GTSNPN and CDR2 SVGIG (reference sequence). The ends lost 4 bases at V and 3 bases at J; junction bases unmatched: 7. The CDR3 has 14 residues. The CDR3 here is CAWIMREGDYEQYF. In DNA form, the CDR3 reads TGTGCCTGGATCATGCGGGAGGGGGACTACGAGCAGTACTTC.

This chain uses TRBV12-3 or TRBV12-4 with TRBJ1-1; D unclear. The CDR3 sequence is 12 residues long. The V gene lost 5 bases and the J gene lost 5 bases, with 9 bases spanning the gap. The CDR3 sequence is CASSHLGTEAFF. CDR3 nucleotides: TGTGCCAGCAGTCACCTCGGAACTGAAGCTTTCTTT.

The sample holds many counts of this clonotype. J is TRBJ2-7 and V is TRBV7-2, with 13 bases lining up with TRBD2. With V trimmed by 6 bases and J by 0 bases, 14 bases remained unmatched. CDR1 SGHTA and CDR2 FQGNSA come from the germline V gene. This CDR3 is built from 19 residues. This chain's CDR3 is CASSVSFRLAGGHSYEQYF. DNA of the CDR3: TGTGCCAGCAGTGTCTCCTTTCGACTAGCGGGAGGCCACTCCTACGAGCAGTACTTC.